This note documents a single T cell receptor beta chain sequence. The table came from immunoSEQ multiplex PCR; TCRdb's copy has only in-frame clones and leaves some out. The table has roughly 2.5 million clones, around nine tenths seen once. HIV-negative, healthy adults without recent acute infections or vaccinations were the donors. Adults of Caucasian background living in Nashville, Tennessee made up all donors. A split of CD4+ cells into CD45RA+ naive and CD45RA-negative memory subsets was performed. This entry belongs to a study of shared clonotypes between healthy human individuals. In the study overall: The donor group consisted of two women and a few men, aged 18 to 49.

V shed 6 bases and J 3 bases; nucleotides not matched to a gene: 4. Germline V gene lookup returns CDR1 LNHDA and CDR2 SQIVND (reference sequence). The CDR3 spans 14 residues. The V call is TRBV19, the J call TRBJ2-2; 7 bases are shared with TRBD1. The source of this sequence is a man younger than 35 in good health. The specimen sequenced was naive CD4+ T cells sorted from blood. Subset in this sample: CD45RA+ positively selected. The CDR3 DNA is TGTGCCAGTAGAAGGGGGCAGGACACCGGGGAGCTGTTTTTT. It encodes CASRRGQDTGELFF.